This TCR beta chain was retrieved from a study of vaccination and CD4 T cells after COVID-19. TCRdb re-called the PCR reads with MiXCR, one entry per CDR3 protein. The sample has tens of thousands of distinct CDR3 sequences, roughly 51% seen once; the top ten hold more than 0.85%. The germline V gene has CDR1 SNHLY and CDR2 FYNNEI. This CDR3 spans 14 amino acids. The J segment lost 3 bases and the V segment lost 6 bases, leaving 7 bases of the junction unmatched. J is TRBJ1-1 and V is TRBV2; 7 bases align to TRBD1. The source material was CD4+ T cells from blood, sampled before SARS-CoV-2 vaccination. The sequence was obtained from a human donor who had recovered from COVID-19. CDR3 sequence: CASRRQGKDTEAFF. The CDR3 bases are TGTGCCAGCAGGCGACAGGGAAAGGACACTGAAGCTTTCTTT.